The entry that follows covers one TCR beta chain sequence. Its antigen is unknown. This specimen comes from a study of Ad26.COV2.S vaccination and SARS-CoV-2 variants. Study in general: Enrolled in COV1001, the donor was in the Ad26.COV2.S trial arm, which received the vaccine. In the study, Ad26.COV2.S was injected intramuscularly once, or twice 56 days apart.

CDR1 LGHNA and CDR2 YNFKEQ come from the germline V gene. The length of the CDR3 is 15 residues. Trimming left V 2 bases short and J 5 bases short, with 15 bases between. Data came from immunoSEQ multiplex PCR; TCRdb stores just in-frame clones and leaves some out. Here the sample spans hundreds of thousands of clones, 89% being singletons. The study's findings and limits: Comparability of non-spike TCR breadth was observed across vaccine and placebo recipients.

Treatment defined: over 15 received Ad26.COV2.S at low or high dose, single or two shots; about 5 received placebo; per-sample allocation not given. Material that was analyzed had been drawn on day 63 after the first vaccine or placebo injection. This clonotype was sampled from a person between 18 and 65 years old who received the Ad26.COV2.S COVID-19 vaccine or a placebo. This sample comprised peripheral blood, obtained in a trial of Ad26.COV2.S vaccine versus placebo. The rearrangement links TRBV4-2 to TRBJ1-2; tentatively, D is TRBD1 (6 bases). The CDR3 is CASSQIGGARYGYTF. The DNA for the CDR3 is TGTGCCAGCAGCCAAATTGGGGGCGCGAGGTATGGCTACACCTTC.